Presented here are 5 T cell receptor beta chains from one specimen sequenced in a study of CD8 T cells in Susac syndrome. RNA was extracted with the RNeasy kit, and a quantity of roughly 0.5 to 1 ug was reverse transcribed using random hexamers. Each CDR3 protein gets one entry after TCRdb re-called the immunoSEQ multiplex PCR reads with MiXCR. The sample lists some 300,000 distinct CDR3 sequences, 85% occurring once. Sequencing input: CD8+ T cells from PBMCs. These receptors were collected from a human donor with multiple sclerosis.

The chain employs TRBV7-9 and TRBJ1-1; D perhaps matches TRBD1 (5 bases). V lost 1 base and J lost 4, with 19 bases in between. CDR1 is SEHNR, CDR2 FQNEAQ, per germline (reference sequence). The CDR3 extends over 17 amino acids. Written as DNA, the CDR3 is TGTGCCAGCAGCTTAGTAGGGGACCCCTTCGATGGCACTGAAGCTTTCTTT. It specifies CASSLVGDPFDGTEAFF. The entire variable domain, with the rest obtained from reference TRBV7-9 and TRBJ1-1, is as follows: DTGVSQNPRHKITKRGQNVTFRCDPISEHNRLYWYRQTLGQGPEFLTYFQNEAQLEKSRLLSDRFSAERPKGSFSTLEIQRTEQGDSAMYLCASSLVGDPFDGTEAFFGQGTRLTVV.

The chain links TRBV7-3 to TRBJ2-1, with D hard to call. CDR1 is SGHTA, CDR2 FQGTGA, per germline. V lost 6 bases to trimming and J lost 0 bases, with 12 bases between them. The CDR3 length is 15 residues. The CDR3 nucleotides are TGTGCCAGCAGTCGAACGCCCGGCTCCTACAATGAGCAGTTCTTC. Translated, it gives CASSRTPGSYNEQFF.

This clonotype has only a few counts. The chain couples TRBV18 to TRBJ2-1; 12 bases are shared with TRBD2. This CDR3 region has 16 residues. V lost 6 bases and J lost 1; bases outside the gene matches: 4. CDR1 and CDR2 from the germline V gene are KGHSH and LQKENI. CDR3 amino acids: CASSPGLAGSYNEQFF. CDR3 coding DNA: TGTGCCAGCTCCCCAGGACTAGCGGGATCCTACAATGAGCAGTTCTTC.

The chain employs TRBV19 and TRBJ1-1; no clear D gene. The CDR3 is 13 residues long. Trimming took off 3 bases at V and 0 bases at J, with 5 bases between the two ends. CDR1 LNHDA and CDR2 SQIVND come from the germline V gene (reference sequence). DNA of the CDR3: TGTGCCAGTAGTATGGCGGTGAACACTGAAGCTTTCTTT. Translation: CASSMAVNTEAFF.

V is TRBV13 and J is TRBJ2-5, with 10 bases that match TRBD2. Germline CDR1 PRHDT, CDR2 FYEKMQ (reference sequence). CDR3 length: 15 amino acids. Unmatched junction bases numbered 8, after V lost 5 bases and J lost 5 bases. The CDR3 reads CASSALSGRSETQYF. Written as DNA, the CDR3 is TGTGCCAGCAGCGCACTTAGCGGGAGGTCTGAGACCCAGTACTTC.